The next 30 T cell receptor beta chains were all read from a single sample in a study of T cell responses to AZD1222 COVID-19 vaccine. Repertoires were generated with immunoSEQ multiplex PCR, while TCRdb's copy carries only in-frame clones and drops some. The table includes around 130,000 clones, around 87% detected once. The sequences come from peripheral blood, collected on day 0 of AZD1222 vaccination. The receptors were gathered from an adult in good health.

V gene TRBV5-1 combines with J gene TRBJ2-2, with D tentatively TRBD1 (5 bases). The CDR3 covers 15 residues. CDR1 is SGHRS, CDR2 YFSETQ, per germline. V gave up 7 bases and J gave up 6 bases, with 19 bases separating them. The chain's CDR3 is CASCSGSQVAGELFF. As DNA, the CDR3 is TGCGCCAGCTGCTCGGGCTCACAGGTCGCCGGGGAGCTGTTTTTT.

This CDR3 reads CAWRRNLDLTEQYF. CDR3 coding DNA: TGTGCCTGGAGGCGCAACCTAGACCTGACCGAGCAGTACTTC. The chain links TRBV30 to TRBJ2-7; D remains ambiguous. The germline V and J ends were trimmed by 3 bases and 6 bases, with 18 bases remaining between them. CDR1 GTSNPN and CDR2 SVGIG come from the germline V gene (reference sequence). CDR3 length equals 14 residues. Together with reference TRBV30 and TRBJ2-7, the CDR3 gives the full variable domain: SQTIHQWPATLVQPVGSPLSLECTVEGTSNPNLYWYRQAAGRGLQLLFYSVGIGQISSEVPQNLSASRPQDRQFILSSKKLLLSDSGFYLCAWRRNLDLTEQYFGPGTRLTVT.

The chain uses TRBV27 and TRBJ1-5; D may be TRBD1 (5 bases). V gave up 2 bases and J gave up 2 bases, with 10 bases separating them. The CDR3 totals 15 residues. The germline CDR1 and CDR2 sequences are MNHEY and SMNVEV (reference sequence). CDR3 bases: TGTGCCAGCAGTTTAGTAGGGGTCGGCAATCAGCCCCAGCATTTT. Its translation: CASSLVGVGNQPQHF.

The chain's CDR3 is CASSQGFATSGANVLTF. CDR3 nucleotide sequence: TGTGCCAGCAGCCAAGGATTCGCGACCTCTGGGGCCAACGTCCTGACTTTC. This sequence joins TRBV3-1 (or the pseudogene TRBV3-2) and TRBJ2-6; D is undetermined. The CDR3 loop spans 17 amino acids. Germline V gene lookup returns CDR1 LGHDT and CDR2 YNNKEL (reference sequence). V lost 1 base and J 0 bases, leaving 10 bases between the germline ends.

The V call is TRBV28, the J call TRBJ1-3, with 7 positions matching TRBD1. After removal of 3 bases from V and 3 bases from J, the junction contained 8 bases not matched to a gene. CDR1 is MDHEN, CDR2 SYDVKM, per germline. CDR3 length equals 16 residues. CDR3 in amino acids: CASSFQTGFGGNTIYF. CDR3 coding DNA: TGTGCCAGCAGTTTCCAGACAGGGTTTGGTGGAAACACCATATATTTT.

J is TRBJ1-2 and V is TRBV28; D call uncertain. Deletions cut 5 bases from V and 4 bases from J, with 11 bases between. The germline V gene encodes CDR1 MDHEN and CDR2 SYDVKM. The CDR3 loop spans 13 amino acids. CDR3 nucleotide sequence: TGTGCCAGCAGTCGGGCAGGTTTCTATGGCTACACCTTC. It translates to CASSRAGFYGYTF.

The chain's CDR3 is CAISATGKQTQYF. The CDR3 nucleotides read TGTGCCATCAGTGCGACAGGGAAACAGACCCAGTACTTC. This chain uses TRBV10-3 with TRBJ2-5; TRBD1 agrees at 7 bases. This CDR3 is 13 amino acids long. The ends lost 4 bases at V and 6 bases at J; junction bases unmatched: 5. Germline V gene sequence: CDR1 ENHRY, CDR2 SYGVKD.

The chain couples TRBV2 to TRBJ2-5; possible D gene TRBD2, 6 bases. The CDR3 covers 11 residues. V lost 8 bases to trimming and J lost 5 bases, with 9 bases between them. From germline, CDR1 is SNHLY and CDR2 FYNNEI. The CDR3 DNA follows: TGTGCCAGCGGAGGGAGGGAGACCCAGTACTTC. This codes for CASGGRETQYF.

The chain joins TRBV6-5 to TRBJ2-3; 7 nucleotides align to TRBD2. This CDR3 contains 14 residues. Looked up from germline, CDR1 is MNHEY and CDR2 is SVGAGI. V was pared by 10 bases and J by 1 base, with 8 bases of the junction left unmatched. CDR3 in amino acids: CATQRAGGTDTQYF. CDR3 DNA: TGTGCCACCCAGCGGGCGGGGGGCACAGATACGCAGTATTTT.

V gene TRBV5-1 combines with J gene TRBJ2-6, with 8 bases aligning to TRBD1. J was trimmed by 3 bases and V by 2 bases; bases with no gene match: 16. This CDR3 has 20 amino acids. The germline V gene encodes CDR1 SGHRS and CDR2 YFSETQ. The CDR3 DNA sequence: TGCGCCAGCAGCTTAGGGATTTCAGGGGGCCGCGGAAGTGGGGCCAACGTCCTGACTTTC. Translation gives CASSLGISGGRGSGANVLTF.

The rearrangement links TRBV6-6 to TRBJ2-7, with D unclear. Trimming pared 4 bases from V and 4 bases from J, leaving 8 bases between. Germline loops: CDR1 MNHNY, CDR2 SVGAGI (reference sequence). This CDR3 spans 12 amino acids. The DNA for the CDR3 is TGTGCCAGCAGTTTGCGTTCGTACGAGCAGTACTTC. As protein: CASSLRSYEQYF.

The rearrangement links TRBV7-9 to TRBJ2-2; D remains ambiguous. The CDR3 runs to 12 residues. V was clipped by 5 bases and J by 3 bases, with 4 bases between them. In germline, CDR1 is SEHNR, CDR2 FQNEAQ (reference sequence). CDR3 coding DNA: TGTGCCAGCAGCCCACACACCGGGGAGCTGTTTTTT. Translated, it gives CASSPHTGELFF.

The rearrangement links TRBV6-5 to TRBJ1-1; D remains ambiguous. The germline V gene has CDR1 MNHEY and CDR2 SVGAGI. CDR3 size: 11 residues. The V end was cut by 4 bases, the J end by 8 bases, with 8 bases between. CDR3 region: CASSSLEEAFF. CDR3 nucleotides: TGTGCCAGCAGTTCCCTGGAAGAAGCTTTCTTT.

This clone came up once. The chain carries TRBV15 and TRBJ2-3, with D unclear. This CDR3 is 16 amino acids long. Germline CDR1 is LNHNV and CDR2 is YYDKDF (reference sequence). V lost 11 bases and J lost 0, with 21 bases in between. CDR3 region: CASSLGNLGSTDTQYF. DNA of the CDR3: TGTGCCTCGAGCTTAGGAAACTTGGGGAGCACAGATACGCAGTATTTT. The whole variable domain, filled in from reference TRBV15 and TRBJ2-3, reads DAMVIQNPRYQVTQFGKPVTLSCSQTLNHNVMYWYQQKSSQAPKLLFHYYDKDFNNEADTPDNFQSRRPNTSFCFLDIRSPGLGDTAMYLCASSLGNLGSTDTQYFGPGTRLTVL.

The genes are TRBV4-2 and TRBJ2-7; 7 bases are shared with TRBD1. Trimming cost V 3 bases and J 1 base; bases outside gene matches: 3. CDR3 length: 14 residues. Germline loops: CDR1 LGHNA, CDR2 YNFKEQ. The CDR3 region is CASSQADRSYEQYF. The CDR3 coding sequence is TGTGCCAGCAGCCAGGCGGACAGGTCCTACGAGCAGTACTTC.

The chain has TRBV6-2 or TRBV6-3 and TRBJ2-7; TRBD2 matches 9 bases. Germline V CDR1 and CDR2: MNHEY, SVGEGT. V lost 6 bases to trimming and J lost 1 base; unmatched junction nucleotides: 4. The length of the CDR3 is 14 residues. CDR3 bases: TGTGCCAGCAGCAAAAGCGGGGGGTCCTACGAGCAGTACTTC. Amino acid sequence: CASSKSGGSYEQYF.

This chain joins TRBV7-9 and TRBJ1-6, with 8 bases that match TRBD1. Germline V CDR1 and CDR2: SEHNR, FQNEAQ (reference sequence). V lost 0 bases, J lost 4 bases, and 11 bases stayed unmatched. CDR3 size: 19 residues. The CDR3 sequence: CASSLARTGPPEYNSPLHF. The CDR3 bases are TGTGCCAGCAGCTTAGCCCGGACAGGGCCTCCCGAGTATAATTCACCCCTCCACTTT.

In regard to this clone: Other DNA sequences of this sample code for an identical CDR3. V gene TRBV28 combines with J gene TRBJ1-1; no clear D gene. Trimming left V 2 bases short and J 4 bases short, with 8 bases between. CDR1 and CDR2 from the germline V gene are MDHEN and SYDVKM. The CDR3 consists of 13 residues. CDR3 sequence reads: CASSLPGVTEAFF. CDR3 in DNA: TGTGCCAGCAGTTTACCCGGCGTCACTGAAGCTTTCTTT.

This clone turned up a few times. This chain connects TRBV5-4 to TRBJ2-1; D is perhaps TRBD2 (6 bases). The CDR3 is 14 amino acids. V lost 8 bases and J lost 0, with 12 bases in between. Germline CDR1 and CDR2: SGHNT and YYREEE (reference sequence). The CDR3 protein is CASRDSSSYNEQFF. The CDR3 DNA follows: TGTGCCAGTAGGGACTCTAGCTCCTACAATGAGCAGTTCTTC.

This clone has only one observation. The CDR3 protein is CASSVANEQFF. CDR3 in DNA: TGTGCCAGCAGTGTAGCCAACGAGCAGTTCTTC. The genes are TRBV6-2 or TRBV6-3 and TRBJ2-1; D is undetermined. Germline V gene data show CDR1 as MNHEY and CDR2 as SVGEGT. V was shortened by 5 bases and J by 10 bases, with 9 bases between the two germline ends. The CDR3 totals 11 residues.

CDR3 residues: CASRLTGTDTQYF. CDR3 sequence (DNA): TGTGCCAGCAGATTGACGGGCACAGATACGCAGTATTTT. The rearrangement uses TRBV12-3 or TRBV12-4 and TRBJ2-3, with D unclear. V was trimmed by 6 bases and J by 1 base, leaving 8 bases between them. This CDR3 spans 13 amino acids.

DNA of the CDR3: TGTGCCAGCAGCCCTGTGTTGGGACTAGCTTCCGACTACGAGCAGTACTTC. It specifies CASSPVLGLASDYEQYF. V is TRBV13 and J is TRBJ2-7; 9 bases line up with TRBD2. Germline V lookup: CDR1 PRHDT, CDR2 FYEKMQ (reference sequence). The CDR3 length is 17 residues. The trim removed 5 bases at V and 3 bases at J, leaving 14 bases unmatched.

This clone has only one observation. The chain recombines TRBV5-1 with TRBJ2-3, with 11 positions matching TRBD2. The CDR3 runs 16 residues. The germline V gene encodes CDR1 SGHRS and CDR2 YFSETQ. Losses at the gene ends were 4 bases for V and 2 bases for J; bases not matched to a gene: 6. CDR3 sequence: CASSHSGGAATDTQYF. The CDR3 DNA reads as TGCGCCAGCAGCCATAGCGGGGGGGCGGCCACAGATACGCAGTATTTT.

The gene calls are TRBV7-3 and TRBJ2-5; 10 positions match TRBD2. The CDR3 is 15 residues long. Germline CDR1 and CDR2: SGHTA and FQGTGA. The ends lost 2 bases at V and 4 bases at J; junction bases unmatched: 4. The DNA of the CDR3 is TGTGCCAGCAGCTTAGGGAGGACTAGCGGAGAGACCCAGTACTTC. Translated: CASSLGRTSGETQYF.

DNA for the CDR3: TGTGCCAGAAGCGGCGGGGCATCAGGAAACACCATATATTTT. Translated: CARSGGASGNTIYF. The rearrangement joins TRBV5-3 to TRBJ1-3; D may be TRBD1 (5 bases). TRBV5-3 is treated as an ORF (open reading frame) with a function not yet certain. This CDR3 region has 14 residues. V lost 4 bases, J lost 4 bases, and 12 bases lay in between.

This sequence joins TRBV24-1 and TRBJ2-7, with TRBD2 matching over 9 bases. The CDR3 has 15 amino acids. The germline gives CDR1 KGHDR, CDR2 SFDVKD. The junction had 18 bases not matched to a gene; V was cut back by 10 bases and J by 9 bases. The CDR3 spells CATQKRGDRLRWQYF. DNA for the CDR3: TGTGCCACTCAAAAGCGGGGGGACCGCCTACGATGGCAGTACTTC.

The chain recombines TRBV2 with TRBJ2-1; D possibly corresponds to TRBD2 (5 bases). The CDR3 covers 13 residues. The germline V gene has CDR1 SNHLY and CDR2 FYNNEI. Trimming took 7 bases from V and 10 from J, leaving 17 bases between them. The CDR3 spells CASTTYPGGEQFF. DNA for the CDR3: TGTGCCAGCACCACCTACCCGGGCGGGGAGCAGTTCTTC. The variable domain in full, with the rest retrieved from reference TRBV2 and TRBJ2-1, is EPEVTQTPSHQVTQMGQEVILRCVPISNHLYFYWYRQILGQKVEFLVSFYNNEISEKSEIFDDQFSVERPDGSNFTLKIRSTKLEDSAMYFCASTTYPGGEQFFGPGTRLTVL.

V is TRBV7-8 and J is TRBJ2-7; possible D gene TRBD1, 6 bases. This CDR3 is built from 15 residues. Per the germline V gene, CDR1 is SGHVS and CDR2 is FQNEAQ. The V and J ends lost 0 bases and 4 bases respectively, with 13 bases between them. CDR3 region: CASSLAIRGGYEQYF. In DNA, the CDR3 is TGTGCCAGCAGCTTAGCTATCAGGGGTGGGTACGAGCAGTACTTC.

V is TRBV7-9 and J is TRBJ1-2, with D possibly matching TRBD1 (5 bases). Germline V gene lookup returns CDR1 SEHNR and CDR2 FQNEAQ (reference sequence). Trimming pared 4 bases from V and 7 bases from J, leaving 16 bases between. CDR3 length: 14 amino acids. CDR3 in DNA: TGTGCCAGCAGCTCAGGGCCAAGGGCGGGTGGCTACACCTTC. Translated: CASSSGPRAGGYTF.

This chain links TRBV5-1 with TRBJ2-7; 9 bases align to TRBD2. The V segment lost 4 bases and the J segment 2 bases; nucleotides outside the gene matches: 7. From germline, CDR1 is SGHRS and CDR2 YFSETQ. There are 15 residues in the CDR3. The CDR3 DNA follows: TGCGCCAGCAGCACGCGCGGGGGGGACACCTACGAGCAGTACTTC. It yields the protein CASSTRGGDTYEQYF.